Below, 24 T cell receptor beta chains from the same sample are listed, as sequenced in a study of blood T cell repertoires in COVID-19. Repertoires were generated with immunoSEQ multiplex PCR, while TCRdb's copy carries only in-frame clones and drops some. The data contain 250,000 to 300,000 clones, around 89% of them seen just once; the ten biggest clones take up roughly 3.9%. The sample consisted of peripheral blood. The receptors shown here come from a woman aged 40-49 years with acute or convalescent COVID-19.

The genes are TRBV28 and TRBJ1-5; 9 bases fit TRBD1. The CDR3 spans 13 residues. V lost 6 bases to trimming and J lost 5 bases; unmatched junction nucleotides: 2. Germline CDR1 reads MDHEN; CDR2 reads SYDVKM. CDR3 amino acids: CASSRDRDQPQHF. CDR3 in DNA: TGTGCCAGCAGCCGGGACAGGGATCAGCCCCAGCATTTT.

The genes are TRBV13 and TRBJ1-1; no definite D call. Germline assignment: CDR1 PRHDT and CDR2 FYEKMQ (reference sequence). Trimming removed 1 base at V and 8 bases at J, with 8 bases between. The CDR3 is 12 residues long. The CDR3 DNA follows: TGTGCCAGCAGCTTAGTGTCGGGAGAAGCTTTCTTT. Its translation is CASSLVSGEAFF.

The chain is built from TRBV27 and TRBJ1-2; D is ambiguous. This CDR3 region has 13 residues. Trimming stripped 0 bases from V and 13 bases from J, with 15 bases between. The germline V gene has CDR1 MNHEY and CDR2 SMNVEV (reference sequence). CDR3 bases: TGTGCCAGCAGTTTATCGTTCACGGGTTCCTTCACCTTC. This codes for CASSLSFTGSFTF.

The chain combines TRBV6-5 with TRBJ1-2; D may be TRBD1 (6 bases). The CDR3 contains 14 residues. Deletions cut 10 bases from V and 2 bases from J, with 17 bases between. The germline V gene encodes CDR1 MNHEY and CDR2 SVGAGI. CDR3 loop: CAISWETGNYGYTF. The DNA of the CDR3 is TGTGCCATCTCTTGGGAGACAGGAAACTATGGCTACACCTTC.

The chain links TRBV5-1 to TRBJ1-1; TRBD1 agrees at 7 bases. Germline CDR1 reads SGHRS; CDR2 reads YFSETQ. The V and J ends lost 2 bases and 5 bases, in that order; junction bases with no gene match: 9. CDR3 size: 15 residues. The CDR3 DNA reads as TGCGCCAGCAGCTTAGGCAGGGGGAGTCGAACTGAAGCTTTCTTT. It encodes CASSLGRGSRTEAFF.

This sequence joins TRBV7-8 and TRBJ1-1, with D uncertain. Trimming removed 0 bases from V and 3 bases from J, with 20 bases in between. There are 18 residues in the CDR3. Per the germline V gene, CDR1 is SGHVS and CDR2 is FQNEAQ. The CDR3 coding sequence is TGTGCCAGCAGCTTAGCGCTACACAGAAAAGGAAGGCACACTGAAGCTTTCTTT. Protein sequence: CASSLALHRKGRHTEAFF.

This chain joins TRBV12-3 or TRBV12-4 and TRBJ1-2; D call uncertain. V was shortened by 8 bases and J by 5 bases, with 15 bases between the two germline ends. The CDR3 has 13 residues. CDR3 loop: CASLADKQYGYTF. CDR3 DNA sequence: TGTGCCAGCTTAGCCGATAAGCAGTATGGCTACACCTTC.

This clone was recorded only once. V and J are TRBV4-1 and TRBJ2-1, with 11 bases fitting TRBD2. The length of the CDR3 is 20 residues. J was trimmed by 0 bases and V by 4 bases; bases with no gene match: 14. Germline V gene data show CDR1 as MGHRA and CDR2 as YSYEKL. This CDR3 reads CASSRDTGTSGVSSYNEQFF. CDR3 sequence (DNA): TGCGCCAGCAGCCGAGACACCGGGACTAGCGGTGTCAGCTCCTACAATGAGCAGTTCTTC.

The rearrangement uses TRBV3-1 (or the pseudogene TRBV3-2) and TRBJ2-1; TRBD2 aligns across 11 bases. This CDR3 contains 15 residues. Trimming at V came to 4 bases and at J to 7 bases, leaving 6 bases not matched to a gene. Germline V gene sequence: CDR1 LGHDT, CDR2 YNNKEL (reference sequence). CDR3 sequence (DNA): TGTGCCAGCAGCCCACTAGCGGGGGCCAAAAATGAGCAGTTCTTC. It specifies CASSPLAGAKNEQFF.

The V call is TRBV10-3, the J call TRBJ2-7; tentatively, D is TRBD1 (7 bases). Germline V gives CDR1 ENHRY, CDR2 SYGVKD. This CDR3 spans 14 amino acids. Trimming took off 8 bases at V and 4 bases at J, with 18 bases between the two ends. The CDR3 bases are TGTGCCATCGGTTCAGGGGGGAACCCTTACGAGCAGTACGTC. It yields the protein CAIGSGGNPYEQYV.

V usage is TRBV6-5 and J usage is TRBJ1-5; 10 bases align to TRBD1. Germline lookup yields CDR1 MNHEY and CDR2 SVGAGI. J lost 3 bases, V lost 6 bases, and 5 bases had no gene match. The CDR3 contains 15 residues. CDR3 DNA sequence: TGTGCCAGCAGCTGGGGACAGGGGAACAATCAGCCCCAGCATTTT. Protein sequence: CASSWGQGNNQPQHF.

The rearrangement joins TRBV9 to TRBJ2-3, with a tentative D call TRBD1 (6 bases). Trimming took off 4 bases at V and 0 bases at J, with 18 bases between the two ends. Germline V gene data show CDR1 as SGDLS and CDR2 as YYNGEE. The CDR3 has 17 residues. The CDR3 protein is CASSPGSPGVSTDTQYF. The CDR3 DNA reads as TGTGCCAGCAGCCCCGGAAGTCCAGGGGTCAGCACAGATACGCAGTATTTT.

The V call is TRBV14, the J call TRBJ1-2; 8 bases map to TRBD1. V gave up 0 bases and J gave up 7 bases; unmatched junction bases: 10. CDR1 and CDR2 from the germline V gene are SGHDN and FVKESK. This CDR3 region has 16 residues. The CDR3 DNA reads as TGTGCCAGCAGCCAAGATAGTGTCGACAGGGGCTCTGGCTACACCTTC. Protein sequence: CASSQDSVDRGSGYTF.

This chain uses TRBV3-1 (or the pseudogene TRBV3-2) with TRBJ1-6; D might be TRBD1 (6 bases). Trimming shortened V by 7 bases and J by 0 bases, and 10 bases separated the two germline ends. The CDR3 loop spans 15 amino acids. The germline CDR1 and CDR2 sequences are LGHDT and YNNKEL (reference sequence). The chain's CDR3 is CASNLQGSYNSPLHF. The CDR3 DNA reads TGTGCCAGCAACCTACAGGGCTCCTATAATTCACCCCTCCACTTT.

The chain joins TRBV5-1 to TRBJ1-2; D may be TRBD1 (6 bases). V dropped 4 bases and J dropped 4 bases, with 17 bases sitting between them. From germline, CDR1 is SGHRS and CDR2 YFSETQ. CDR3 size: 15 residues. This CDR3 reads CASSPEGVQPYGYTF. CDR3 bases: TGCGCCAGCAGCCCCGAGGGGGTACAGCCCTATGGCTACACCTTC.

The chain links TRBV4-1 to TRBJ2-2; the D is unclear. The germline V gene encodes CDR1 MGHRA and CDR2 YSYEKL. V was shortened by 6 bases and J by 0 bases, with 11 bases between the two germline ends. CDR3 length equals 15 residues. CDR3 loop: CASSRQNPNTGELFF. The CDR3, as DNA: TGCGCCAGCAGTCGTCAGAACCCGAACACCGGGGAGCTGTTTTTT.

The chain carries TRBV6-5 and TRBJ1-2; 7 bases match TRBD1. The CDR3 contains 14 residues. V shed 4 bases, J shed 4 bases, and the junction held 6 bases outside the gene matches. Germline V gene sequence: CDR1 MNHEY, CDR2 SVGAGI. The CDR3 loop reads CASSFYRGSYGYTF. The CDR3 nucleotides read TGTGCCAGCAGTTTCTACAGGGGCAGCTATGGCTACACCTTC.

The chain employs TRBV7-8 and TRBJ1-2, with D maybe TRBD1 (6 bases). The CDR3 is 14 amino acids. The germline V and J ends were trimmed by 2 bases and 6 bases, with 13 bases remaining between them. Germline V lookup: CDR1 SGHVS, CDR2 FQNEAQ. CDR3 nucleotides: TGTGCCAGCAGCTTATCCGAACAGGGAAATGGCTACACCTTC. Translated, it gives CASSLSEQGNGYTF.

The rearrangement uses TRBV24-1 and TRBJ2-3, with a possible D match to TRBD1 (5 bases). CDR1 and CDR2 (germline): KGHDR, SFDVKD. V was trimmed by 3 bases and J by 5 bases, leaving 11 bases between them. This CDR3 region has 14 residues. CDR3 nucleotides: TGTGCCACCAGTGATCGAGACAGTCGAGATACGCAGTATTTT. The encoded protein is CATSDRDSRDTQYF.

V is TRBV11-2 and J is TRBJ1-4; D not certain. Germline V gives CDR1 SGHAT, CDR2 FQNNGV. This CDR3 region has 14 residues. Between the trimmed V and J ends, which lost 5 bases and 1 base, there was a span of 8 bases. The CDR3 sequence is CASSPTRTNEKLFF. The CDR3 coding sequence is TGTGCCAGCAGCCCTACTAGAACTAATGAAAAACTGTTTTTT.

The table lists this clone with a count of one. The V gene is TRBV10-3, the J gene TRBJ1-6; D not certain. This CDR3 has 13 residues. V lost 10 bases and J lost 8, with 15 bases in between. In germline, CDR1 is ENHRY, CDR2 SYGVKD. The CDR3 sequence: CATIRDLDSPLHF. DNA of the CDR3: TGTGCCACCATCCGGGATTTGGATTCACCCCTCCACTTT.

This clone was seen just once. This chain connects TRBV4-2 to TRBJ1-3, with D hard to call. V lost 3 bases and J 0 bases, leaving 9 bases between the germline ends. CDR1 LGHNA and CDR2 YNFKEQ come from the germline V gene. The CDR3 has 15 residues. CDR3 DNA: TGTGCCAGCAGCCAGAGAGCGGACTCTGGAAACACCATATATTTT. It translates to CASSQRADSGNTIYF.

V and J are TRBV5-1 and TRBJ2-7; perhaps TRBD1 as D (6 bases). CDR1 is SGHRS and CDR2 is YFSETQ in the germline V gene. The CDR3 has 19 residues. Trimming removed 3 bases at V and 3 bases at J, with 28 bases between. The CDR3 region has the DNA TGCGCCAGCAGCTCCCAGGGGTTTAGGGGATCGATAAGGGTCTACGAGCAGTACGTC. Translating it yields CASSSQGFRGSIRVYEQYV.

The CDR3 spells CASSAGQGTTTDTQYF. The CDR3 DNA sequence: TGTGCCAGCAGTGCCGGACAGGGGACAACCACAGATACGCAGTATTTT. The chain carries TRBV6-4 and TRBJ2-3; 9 bases are a match to TRBD1. The length of the CDR3 is 16 residues. Germline CDR1 and CDR2: MRHNA and SNTAGT. V lost 4 bases, J lost 2 bases, and 7 bases stayed unmatched.